Presented here are 20 T cell receptor beta chains from one specimen sequenced in a study of T-cell memory formation after mild COVID-19. Each CDR3 protein is one row after TCRdb ran MiXCR on the 5' RACE reads. The sample contains some 110,000 distinct CDR3 sequences, 9.5% to 15% of which appear only once. The sequenced sample was PBMCs or a T cell subset sorted from them (not recorded which). Receptors originate from an adult woman who had mild COVID-19 (a few samples of this study predate the infection). Cell type and time point are not known.

This rearrangement joins TRBV7-9 to TRBJ1-4, with a tentative D call TRBD1 (5 bases). The CDR3 has 16 amino acids. CDR1 SEHNR and CDR2 FQNEAQ come from the germline V gene (reference sequence). V was pared by 2 bases and J by 4 bases, with 14 bases between. CDR3 DNA: TGTGCCAGCAGCTTATCCTCAGCAGGGATTAATGAAAAACTGTTTTTT. Translating it yields CASSLSSAGINEKLFF.

The table lists this clonotype with a few counts. The chain employs TRBV27 and TRBJ2-7, with 9 bases matching TRBD1. CDR1 MNHEY and CDR2 SMNVEV come from the germline V gene (reference sequence). Trimming cost V 3 bases and J 6 bases; bases outside gene matches: 3. The CDR3 extends over 13 amino acids. The CDR3 DNA sequence: TGTGCCAGCAGTTTGGGGACAGGGCCCGAGCAGTACTTC. Its translation is CASSLGTGPEQYF.

This chain links TRBV29-1 with TRBJ1-1, with 11 bases aligning to TRBD1. In germline, CDR1 is SQVTM, CDR2 ANQGSEA. CDR3 length: 18 amino acids. Trimming cost V 4 bases and J 10 bases; bases outside gene matches: 23. The CDR3 is CSVAGGPGGGQGALGAFF. The DNA of the CDR3 is TGCAGCGTTGCGGGGGGCCCAGGGGGCGGACAGGGGGCCCTCGGAGCTTTCTTT.

The chain's CDR3 is CATSTTGAGGYEQFF. CDR3 bases: TGTGCCACCAGCACTACAGGGGCGGGGGGGTATGAGCAGTTCTTC. The chain has TRBV15 and TRBJ2-1; 9 nucleotides line up with TRBD2. This CDR3 comprises 15 residues. V lost 4 bases, J lost 8 bases, and 9 bases stayed unmatched. CDR1 and CDR2 from the germline V gene are LNHNV and YYDKDF (reference sequence).

The CDR3 reads CSAGRETQYF. The CDR3 DNA sequence: TGCAGTGCTGGAAGGGAGACCCAGTACTTC. The chain combines TRBV20-1 with TRBJ2-5; no firm D call. The CDR3 runs 10 residues. The V end was cut by 5 bases, the J end by 5 bases, with 6 bases between. Germline V gene sequence: CDR1 DFQATT, CDR2 SNEGSKA (reference sequence).

The CDR3 DNA reads TGCAGCGTCGTGGGACAGGGGGTTGTCGGTTTAGAGACCCAGTACTTC. It yields the protein CSVVGQGVVGLETQYF. V is TRBV29-1 and J is TRBJ2-5; TRBD1 matches at 11 bases. CDR3 length: 16 residues. The germline V gene has CDR1 SQVTM and CDR2 ANQGSEA. V was pared by 6 bases and J by 4 bases, with 13 bases of the junction left unmatched.

V gene TRBV7-2 combines with J gene TRBJ2-5; D is unresolved. With 5 bases removed from V and 5 bases from J, the gap between germline ends came to 18 bases. Germline-derived CDR1 and CDR2 are SGHTA and FQGNSA. The CDR3 length is 15 residues. CDR3 coding DNA: TGTGCCAGCAGCCGATACCTGTCTGGGGTTGAGACCCAGTACTTC. As protein: CASSRYLSGVETQYF.

V gene TRBV4-1 combines with J gene TRBJ1-1, with D perhaps matching TRBD1 (5 bases). In germline, CDR1 is MGHRA, CDR2 YSYEKL. This CDR3 spans 16 amino acids. With 3 bases removed from V and 7 bases from J, the gap between germline ends came to 21 bases. The CDR3 DNA is TGCGCCAGCAGCCATACCGAATCGGGGGATTCGGGTGAAGCTTTCTTT. It encodes CASSHTESGDSGEAFF.

The rearrangement joins TRBV4-2 to TRBJ2-5; TRBD2 matches at 8 bases. After removal of 1 base from V and 1 base from J, the junction contained 5 bases not matched to a gene. Germline CDR1 is LGHNA and CDR2 is YNFKEQ. The CDR3 totals 16 residues. The CDR3 DNA sequence: TGTGCCAGCAGCCAAGCCGGGGGGGGCCTCCAAGAGACCCAGTACTTC. It specifies CASSQAGGGLQETQYF.

V usage is TRBV4-1 and J usage is TRBJ2-7, with 8 bases identical to TRBD1. The CDR3 totals 15 residues. The trim removed 2 bases at V and 3 bases at J, leaving 6 bases unmatched. CDR1 is MGHRA, CDR2 YSYEKL, per germline. CDR3 loop: CASSQSPGQGYEQYF. The CDR3, as DNA: TGCGCCAGCAGCCAATCCCCTGGACAGGGCTACGAGCAGTACTTC.

The table lists this clonotype with a few counts. The chain carries TRBV6-4 and TRBJ2-1; D is uncertain. The length of the CDR3 is 16 residues. Germline V gene lookup returns CDR1 MRHNA and CDR2 SNTAGT. V gave up 3 bases and J gave up 2 bases, with 14 bases separating them. This CDR3 is CASSEHPGNAYNEQFF. CDR3 nucleotides: TGTGCCAGCAGTGAGCACCCTGGGAACGCCTACAATGAGCAGTTCTTC.

This clonotype came up a few times. This chain joins TRBV7-6 and TRBJ2-5; perhaps TRBD1 as D (6 bases). V dropped 5 bases and J dropped 5 bases, with 18 bases sitting between them. CDR3 length equals 15 residues. The germline V gene has CDR1 SGHVS and CDR2 FNYEAQ. The CDR3 DNA follows: TGTGCCAGCAGCCCAGGACCAGGGGTTGAGGAGACCCAGTACTTC. Its protein product is CASSPGPGVEETQYF.

The V and J genes are TRBV7-3 and TRBJ2-3, with 12 bases aligning to TRBD2. V shed 5 bases and J 2 bases; nucleotides not matched to a gene: 5. The length of the CDR3 is 16 residues. Germline V gene lookup returns CDR1 SGHTA and CDR2 FQGTGA. The CDR3 spells CASSDGTSGYTDTQYF. The CDR3 coding sequence is TGTGCCAGCAGCGATGGGACTAGCGGGTACACAGATACGCAGTATTTT.

The V and J genes are TRBV18 and TRBJ1-1; D call uncertain. V was shortened by 3 bases and J by 4 bases, with 6 bases between the two germline ends. Looked up from germline, CDR1 is KGHSH and CDR2 is LQKENI. This CDR3 region has 12 residues. In DNA, the CDR3 is TGTGCCAGCTCACCCCCAGGCACTGAAGCTTTCTTT. It encodes CASSPPGTEAFF.

This clonotype appeared a few times. This chain links TRBV9 with TRBJ2-2, with unresolved D. V lost 0 bases and J lost 4, with 10 bases in between. The CDR3 sequence is 15 residues long. Germline CDR1 reads SGDLS; CDR2 reads YYNGEE. Written as DNA, the CDR3 is TGTGCCAGCAGCGTAGGAGACACCTTCACCGGGGAGCTGTTTTTT. Its protein is CASSVGDTFTGELFF. Variable domain in full (rest from reference TRBV9 and TRBJ2-2): DSGVTQTPKHLITATGQRVTLRCSPRSGDLSVYWYQQSLDQGLQFLIQYYNGEERAKGNILERFSAQQFPDLHSELNLSSLELGDSALYFCASSVGDTFTGELFFGEGSRLTVL.

V and J are TRBV7-9 and TRBJ1-5, with no clear D. The CDR3 contains 18 residues. V dropped 1 base and J dropped 1 base, with 17 bases sitting between them. Germline CDR1 SEHNR, CDR2 FQNEAQ (reference sequence). The DNA for the CDR3 is TGTGCCAGCAGCTTAGGGTCGTACGGGAGTGGGAGCAATCAGCCCCAGCATTTT. It codes for CASSLGSYGSGSNQPQHF.

This clonotype was detected many times. The junction does not match germline at one end; this may be a read error. This chain connects TRBV7-9 to TRBJ2-7; 11 bases align to TRBD2. Germline loops: CDR1 SEHNR, CDR2 FQNEAQ (reference sequence). The CDR3 totals 14 residues. CDR3 sequence: CASSLAGGGYEQYF. DNA of the CDR3: TGCGCCAGCAGCCTAGCGGGAGGAGGCTACGAGCAGTACTTC.

Only a few counts were recorded for this clonotype. The chain carries TRBV6-5 and TRBJ2-1; a possible D gene is TRBD2 (6 bases). The CDR3 length is 13 residues. In germline, CDR1 is MNHEY, CDR2 SVGAGI. Trimming cost V 4 bases and J 7 bases, with 11 bases left between them. The CDR3 nucleotides are TGTGCCAGCAGTTCATCGGAGGGGAATGAGCAGTTCTTC. Its protein is CASSSSEGNEQFF.

V is TRBV4-1 and J is TRBJ2-1; D possibly corresponds to TRBD1 (5 bases). The CDR3 is 16 residues long. In germline, CDR1 is MGHRA, CDR2 YSYEKL. V was pared by 4 bases and J by 4 bases, with 17 bases between. This CDR3 is CASSPIGASGYNEQFF. CDR3 in DNA: TGCGCCAGCAGCCCAATTGGGGCCTCGGGTTACAATGAGCAGTTCTTC.

The sample holds a few counts of this clonotype. The chain combines TRBV5-1 with TRBJ1-5; 8 nucleotides agree with TRBD1. Germline CDR1 and CDR2: SGHRS and YFSETQ. This CDR3 has 15 residues. V lost 4 bases to trimming and J lost 7 bases; unmatched junction nucleotides: 10. CDR3 amino acids: CASSLGTGSLQPQHF. The CDR3 nucleotides read TGCGCCAGCAGCCTAGGGACAGGTTCCCTCCAGCCCCAGCATTTT. Full variable domain (remainder filled in from reference TRBV5-1 and TRBJ1-5): KAGVTQTPRYLIKTRGQQVTLSCSPISGHRSVSWYQQTPGQGLQFLFEYFSETQRNKGNFPGRFSGRQFSNSRSEMNVSTLELGDSALYLCASSLGTGSLQPQHFGDGTRLSIL.